This TCR beta chain was sequenced during a study of cytomegalovirus exposure and HLA in healthy donors. Study-wide points: CMV serostatus was the sole immune exposure data available. Later findings reportedly placed an Asian-associated ancestry cluster below the roughly 730-donor mean for N-insertions.

With 60 Vbeta and 13 Jbeta primers, the PCR was carried out. Clones were read by immunoSEQ multiplex PCR, and TCRdb kept only the in-frame ones, dropping some. The sample includes approximately 170,000 clones, over 70% of them seen just once. Germline CDR1 reads LNHDA; CDR2 reads SQIVND (reference sequence). Trimming at V came to 5 bases and at J to 2 bases, leaving 5 bases not matched to a gene. The length of the CDR3 is 14 residues. Of note for this clone: Its specificity is unknown.

V usage is TRBV19 and J usage is TRBJ1-2, with 7 bases lining up with TRBD1. The sample was PBMCs. The receptor's source is a boy younger than 10 in good health and CMV-seronegative. The CDR3 here is CASSSGTENYGYTF. In DNA, the CDR3 is TGTGCCAGTAGTTCAGGGACAGAGAACTATGGCTACACCTTC. The complete variable domain, with remaining parts taken from reference TRBV19 and TRBJ1-2, reads DGGITQSPKYLFRKEGQNVTLSCEQNLNHDAMYWYRQDPGQGLRLIYYSQIVNDFQKGDIAEGYSVSREKKESFPLTVTSAQKNPTAFYLCASSSGTENYGYTFGSGTRLTVV.